This entry features one TCR beta chain sequence. These data originate in a study of blood T cell repertoires in COVID-19. As for the study in general: Collection of acute and convalescent COVID-19 samples took place in the United States, Italy and Spain.

The length of the CDR3 is 18 residues. The ends were cut back, 1 base at V and 1 base at J, with 20 bases in the middle. The germline CDR1 and CDR2 sequences are SGHTA and FQGNSA. Generated by immunoSEQ multiplex PCR, the TCRdb table keeps only in-frame clones and is missing some. The table shows approximately 94,000 clones, with roughly 87% occurring only once. This TCR was sampled from a man aged 25-45 years in a cohort sampled during active COVID-19. The chain joins TRBV7-2 to TRBJ2-7; possible D gene TRBD2, 6 bases. The sequenced sample consisted of peripheral blood. DNA of the CDR3: TGTGCCAGCAGCTTAGGCCACGGAGTGGCGGGGAGTTCCTACGAGCAGTACTTC. Translated: CASSLGHGVAGSSYEQYF.